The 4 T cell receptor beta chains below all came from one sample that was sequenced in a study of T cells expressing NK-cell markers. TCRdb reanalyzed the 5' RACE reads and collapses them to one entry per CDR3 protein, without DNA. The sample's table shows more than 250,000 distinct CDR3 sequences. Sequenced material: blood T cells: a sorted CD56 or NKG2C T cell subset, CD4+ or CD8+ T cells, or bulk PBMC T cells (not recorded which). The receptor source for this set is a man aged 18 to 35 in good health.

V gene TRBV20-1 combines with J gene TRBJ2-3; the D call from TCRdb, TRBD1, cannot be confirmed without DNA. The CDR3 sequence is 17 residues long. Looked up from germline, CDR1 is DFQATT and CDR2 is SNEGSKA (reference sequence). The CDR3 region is CSAPRPRTGQVSDTQYF.

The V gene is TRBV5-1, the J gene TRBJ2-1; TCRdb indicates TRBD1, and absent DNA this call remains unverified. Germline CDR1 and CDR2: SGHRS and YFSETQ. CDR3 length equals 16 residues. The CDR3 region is CASSLTGTGDYNEQFF.

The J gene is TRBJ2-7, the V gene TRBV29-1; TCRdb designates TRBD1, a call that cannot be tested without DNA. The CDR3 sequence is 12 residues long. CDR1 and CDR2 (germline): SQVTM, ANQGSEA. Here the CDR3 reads CSARDRGYEQYF.

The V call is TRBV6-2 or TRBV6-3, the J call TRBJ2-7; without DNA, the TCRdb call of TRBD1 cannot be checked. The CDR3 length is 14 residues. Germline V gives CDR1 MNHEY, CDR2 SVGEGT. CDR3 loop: CATGPGARMYEQYF.